This TCR beta chain was identified in a study of cytomegalovirus exposure and HLA in healthy donors. Study details: In a previous analysis, 100 million to 140 million unique TCR beta sequences were found from roughly 200 million T cells.

The PCR employed 60 Vbeta primers together with 13 Jbeta primers. Here immunoSEQ multiplex PCR was the method, and the copy in TCRdb shows in-frame clones only, minus some. The sample has under 200,000 clones, roughly 80% seen once. The CDR3 spans 16 residues. V was pared by 3 bases and J by 3 bases, with 9 bases of the junction left unmatched. Per the germline V gene, CDR1 is KGHSH and CDR2 is LQKENI. Sequencing was done on a sample of PBMCs. The sequence came from a young woman in good health and CMV-seronegative. The chain couples TRBV18 to TRBJ2-7; the match to TRBD1 covers 9 bases. The CDR3 DNA reads TGTGCCAGCTCACCCCAACCGGGACAGGGATTCTACGAGCAGTACTTC. This translates into CASSPQPGQGFYEQYF.